This is a list of T cell receptor beta chains from one sample in a study of HIV-infected patients and healthy controls. Each CDR3 protein gets one entry after TCRdb re-called the 5' RACE reads with MiXCR. There are approximately 64,000 distinct CDR3 sequences in the sample; under 25% occur only once, and around 1.4% lies in the top ten. Specimen: CD4+ T cells from blood. The source is a human donor in good health. The CDR3 runs from the conserved cysteine through the conserved F or W. Fields, in order: J gene, clone size, D gene, V gene, CDR3 DNA, CDR3 protein. A D gene is named only where the DNA matches it firmly. A clone size is listed for some rows: how often the clone was seen (once, few, many), or a class if it is expanded.

J: TRBJ2-5; size: few; D: NA; V: TRBV6-1; DNA: TGTGCCAGCACCATGGGGACAACACAAGAGACCCAGTACTTC; CDR3: CASTMGTTQETQYF
J: TRBJ2-6; size: many; D: NA; V: TRBV10-3; DNA: TGTGCCATCAGGGCAGGGACTGGGGCCAACGTCCTGACTTTC; CDR3: CAIRAGTGANVLTF
J: TRBJ1-3; size: NA; D: NA; V: TRBV28; DNA: TGTGCCAGCACGGGTCTTCCCAACCGCTCTGGAAACACCATATATTTT; CDR3: CASTGLPNRSGNTIYF
J: TRBJ2-3; size: many; D: NA; V: TRBV29-1; DNA: TGCAGCGTTCCCAGAGGGAGCCAAAATACGCAGTATTTT; CDR3: CSVPRGSQNTQYF
J: TRBJ2-7; size: NA; D: NA; V: TRBV11-1; DNA: TGTGCCAGCAGCTTAGCGCCGGCGGCTTCCTACGAGCAGTACTTC; CDR3: CASSLAPAASYEQYF
J: TRBJ2-5; size: medium-sized; D: NA; V: TRBV7-8; DNA: TGTGCCAGCACCAAGTACGGGACGGGGGAAGAGACCCAGTACTTC; CDR3: CASTKYGTGEETQYF
J: TRBJ1-2; size: NA; D: NA; V: TRBV6-1; DNA: TGTGCCAGCAGTGAACAGGGATTTAGTGGCTACACCTTC; CDR3: CASSEQGFSGYTF
J: TRBJ2-2; size: many; D: TRBD1; V: TRBV29-1; DNA: TGCAGCGTTGGAGGGACAGGGGGCCCCGGGGAGCTGTTTTTT; CDR3: CSVGGTGGPGELFF
J: TRBJ2-1; size: many; D: TRBD2; V: TRBV6-4; DNA: TGTGCCAGCAGTGACTCGTATGCGGGAGTGGTCCCGATTTGCCTAAACAATGAGCAGTTCTTC; CDR3: CASSDSYAGVVPICLNNEQFF
J: TRBJ1-5; size: many; D: TRBD1; V: TRBV6-2/TRBV6-3; DNA: TGTGCCAGCAGAACCGACAGGGACGGTCAGCCCCAGCATTTT; CDR3: CASRTDRDGQPQHF
J: TRBJ2-1; size: NA; D: TRBD2; V: TRBV20-1; DNA: TGCAGTGCTACTGGGGTCGGCGGGAGGGCCTACAATGAGCAGTTCTTC; CDR3: CSATGVGGRAYNEQFF
J: TRBJ1-2; size: NA; D: NA; V: TRBV5-1; DNA: TGCGCCAGCAGCCCTCTCGGGGGGTCTTTAAACTATGGCTACACCTTC; CDR3: CASSPLGGSLNYGYTF
J: TRBJ1-1; size: few; D: NA; V: TRBV6-2/TRBV6-3; DNA: TGTGCCAGCAGTTACAGGAAATTGAATTCTGAAGCTTTCTTT; CDR3: CASSYRKLNSEAFF
J: TRBJ2-5; size: many; D: TRBD1; V: TRBV29-1; DNA: TGCAGCGTCATCCCAGGGGGAGAGACCCAGTACTTC; CDR3: CSVIPGGETQYF
J: TRBJ1-5; size: NA; D: TRBD1; V: TRBV18; DNA: TGTGCCACTCGAAAGTCCGGGACAGGGGGTGTGAGTCAGCCCCAGCATTTT; CDR3: CATRKSGTGGVSQPQHF
J: TRBJ1-4; size: many; D: NA; V: TRBV20-1; DNA: TGCAGTGCTAGGGAAAGTTATGAAAAACTGTTTTTT; CDR3: CSARESYEKLFF
J: TRBJ1-2; size: few; D: TRBD1; V: TRBV19; DNA: TGTGCCAGTAGTATTGGCCTGACAGGGGCGAGTGGCTACACCTTC; CDR3: CASSIGLTGASGYTF
J: TRBJ2-7; size: few; D: NA; V: TRBV12-3/TRBV12-4; DNA: TGTGCCAGCAGTTTAGGGACTACTCTTGCCTACGAGCAGTACTTC; CDR3: CASSLGTTLAYEQYF
J: TRBJ1-1; size: few; D: TRBD1; V: TRBV7-2; DNA: TGTGCCAGCAGCTTAAATGTGGACAGGGGGCGCTCGGCTTTCTTT; CDR3: CASSLNVDRGRSAFF
J: TRBJ2-3; size: once; D: NA; V: TRBV29-1; DNA: TGCAGCGTTGACAGGGAGAGGGTCGGAGATACGCAGTATTTT; CDR3: CSVDRERVGDTQYF
J: TRBJ2-7; size: NA; D: NA; V: TRBV2; DNA: TGTGCCAGCAGTCTGGGCGGGGTCTACGAGCAGTACTTC; CDR3: CASSLGGVYEQYF
J: TRBJ2-3; size: few; D: TRBD2; V: TRBV20-1; DNA: TGCAGTGCGCCGACTAGCGGGATGAATACGCAGTATTTT; CDR3: CSAPTSGMNTQYF
J: TRBJ2-2; size: NA; D: TRBD1; V: TRBV2; DNA: TGTGCCAGCTGGAATGGACAGGGTAACACCGGGGAGCTGTTTTTT; CDR3: CASWNGQGNTGELFF
J: TRBJ2-7; size: many; D: NA; V: TRBV6-5; DNA: TGTGCCAGCAGTGCCGGGACTGCCTACTACGAGCAGTACTTC; CDR3: CASSAGTAYYEQYF
J: TRBJ1-5; size: many; D: TRBD1; V: TRBV19; DNA: TGTGCCAGTAGCCAGACAGGGAATCAGCCCCAGCATTTT; CDR3: CASSQTGNQPQHF
J: TRBJ1-5; size: many; D: NA; V: TRBV19; DNA: TGTGCCAGTAGTATGGGCAGGGATCAGCCCCAGCATTTT; CDR3: CASSMGRDQPQHF
J: TRBJ2-1; size: many; D: TRBD1; V: TRBV29-1; DNA: TGCAGCGTTGTCTTATGGACAGGGCCGAATGAGCAGTTCTTC; CDR3: CSVVLWTGPNEQFF
J: TRBJ2-3; size: many; D: NA; V: TRBV7-9; DNA: TGTGCCAGCAGCTACGGCGGGGGCACAGATACGCAGTATTTT; CDR3: CASSYGGGTDTQYF
J: TRBJ1-1; size: many; D: NA; V: TRBV10-3; DNA: TGTGCCATCAGTGATGGGGGCAGGAACACTGAAGCTTTCTTT; CDR3: CAISDGGRNTEAFF
J: TRBJ1-5; size: NA; D: TRBD1; V: TRBV6-6; DNA: TGTGCCAGCAGTTATGACAGGGCGGGGGGGCCCCAGCATTTT; CDR3: CASSYDRAGGPQHF
J: TRBJ2-3; size: few; D: NA; V: TRBV20-1; DNA: TGCAGTGCTGGCCCAAGGGGGGGGGCCTCCACAGATACGCAGTATTTT; CDR3: CSAGPRGGASTDTQYF
J: TRBJ1-1; size: few; D: NA; V: TRBV28; DNA: TGTGCCAGCAGTCCACATTACTCGAGTTCTGAAGCTTTCTTT; CDR3: CASSPHYSSSEAFF
J: TRBJ2-7; size: many; D: TRBD2; V: TRBV28; DNA: TGTGCCAGCAGCTCGCTAGCGGGATTCTCCTACGAGCAGTACTTC; CDR3: CASSSLAGFSYEQYF
J: TRBJ2-3; size: NA; D: TRBD1; V: TRBV7-8; DNA: TGTGCCAGCAGCTTATCCGACAGGGATACAGATACGCAGTATTTT; CDR3: CASSLSDRDTDTQYF
J: TRBJ2-3; size: NA; D: NA; V: TRBV7-9; DNA: TGTGCCAGCAGCACGGGACTTAGCACAGATACGCAGTATTTT; CDR3: CASSTGLSTDTQYF
J: TRBJ1-6; size: few; D: TRBD1; V: TRBV12-3/TRBV12-4; DNA: TGTGCCAGCAGTGTCCTCGGGACAGGGAAATCACCCCTCCACTTT; CDR3: CASSVLGTGKSPLHF
J: TRBJ1-5; size: NA; D: NA; V: TRBV18; DNA: TGTGCCAGCTCACCACTAGGTTCGAAGAATCAGCCCCAGCATTTT; CDR3: CASSPLGSKNQPQHF
J: TRBJ2-7; size: few; D: TRBD1; V: TRBV20-1; DNA: TGCAGTGCTAGACCGGGACAGGGTTCCTACGAGCAGTACTTC; CDR3: CSARPGQGSYEQYF
J: TRBJ1-1; size: few; D: NA; V: TRBV6-5; DNA: TGTGCCAGCAGGGGGGCCATGAACACTGAAGCTTTCTTT; CDR3: CASRGAMNTEAFF
J: TRBJ1-1; size: many; D: NA; V: TRBV7-3; DNA: TGTGCCAGCAGCTTGGACGGGGCCTACACTGAAGCTTTCTTT; CDR3: CASSLDGAYTEAFF